This TCR beta chain was documented in a study of T cell responses to AZD1222 COVID-19 vaccine. Sequenced by immunoSEQ multiplex PCR; TCRdb stores in-frame clones only, minus some. Of around 170,000 clones listed, 80% to 95% are singletons. The CDR3 is 15 amino acids. Per germline, CDR1 KGHSH and CDR2 LQKENI. V was pared by 4 bases and J by 4 bases, with 16 bases between. This chain links TRBV18 with TRBJ1-1, with D possibly matching TRBD1 (6 bases). The sample here was peripheral blood, taken on day 0 of AZD1222 vaccination. The TCR comes from an adult in good health. The CDR3, as DNA: TGTGCCAGCTCACAACAGGGAGTGGTCGGCACTGAAGCTTTCTTT. Amino acids: CASSQQGVVGTEAFF.